The clone carrying this TCR beta chain showed up many times. The sample is drawn from a study of T cells after yellow fever vaccination. The V end was cut by 5 bases, the J end by 1 base, with 11 bases between. There are 15 residues in the CDR3. Germline V lookup: CDR1 SEHNR, CDR2 FQNEAQ (reference sequence). TCRdb ran MiXCR on the 5' RACE reads and lists one entry per CDR3 protein. The sample has roughly 74,000 distinct CDR3 sequences, approximately 6.9% seen once; the top ten hold 30% to 45%. The source material was CD8+ T cells sorted from PBMCs, sampled 5 days after the first yellow fever vaccination. This rearrangement joins TRBV7-9 to TRBJ2-2; a weak D match, TRBD2 (5 bases). The TCR comes from a man between 18 and 35 years old who received the YFV17D yellow fever vaccine. The CDR3 DNA is TGTGCCAGCAGCCCCGACCGGGGGAACACCGGGGAGCTGTTTTTT. This encodes CASSPDRGNTGELFF. Variable domain in full (rest from reference TRBV7-9 and TRBJ2-2): DTGVSQNPRHKITKRGQNVTFRCDPISEHNRLYWYRQTLGQGPEFLTYFQNEAQLEKSRLLSDRFSAERPKGSFSTLEIQRTEQGDSAMYLCASSPDRGNTGELFFGEGSRLTVL.